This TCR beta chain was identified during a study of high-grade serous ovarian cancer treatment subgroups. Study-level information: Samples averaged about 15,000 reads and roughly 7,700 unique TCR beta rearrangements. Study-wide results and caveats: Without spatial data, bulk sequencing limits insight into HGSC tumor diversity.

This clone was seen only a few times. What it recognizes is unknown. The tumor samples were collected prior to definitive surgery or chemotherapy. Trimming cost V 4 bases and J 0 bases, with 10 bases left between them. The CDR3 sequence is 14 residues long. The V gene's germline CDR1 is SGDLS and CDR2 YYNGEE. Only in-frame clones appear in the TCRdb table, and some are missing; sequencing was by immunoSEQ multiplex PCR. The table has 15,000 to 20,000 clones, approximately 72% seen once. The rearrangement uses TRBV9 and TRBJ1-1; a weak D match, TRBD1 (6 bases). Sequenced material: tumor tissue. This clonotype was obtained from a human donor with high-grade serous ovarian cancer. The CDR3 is CASSQDSLNTEAFF. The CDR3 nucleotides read TGTGCCAGCAGCCAGGACAGCCTGAACACTGAAGCTTTCTTT.